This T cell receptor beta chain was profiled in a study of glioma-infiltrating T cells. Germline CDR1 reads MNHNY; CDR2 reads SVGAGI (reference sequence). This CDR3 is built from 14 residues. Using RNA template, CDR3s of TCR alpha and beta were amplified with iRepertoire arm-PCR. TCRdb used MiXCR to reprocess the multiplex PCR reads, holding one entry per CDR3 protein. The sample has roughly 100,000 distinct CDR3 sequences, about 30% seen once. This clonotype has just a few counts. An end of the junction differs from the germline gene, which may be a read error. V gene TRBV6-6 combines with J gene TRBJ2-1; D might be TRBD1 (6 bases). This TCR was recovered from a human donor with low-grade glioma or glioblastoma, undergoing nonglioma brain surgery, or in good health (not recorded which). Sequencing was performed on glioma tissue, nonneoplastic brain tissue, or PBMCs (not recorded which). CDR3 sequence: CTSSYSNREGGQFF. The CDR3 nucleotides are TGTACCAGCAGTTACTCGAACAGGGAAGGAGGGCAGTTCTTC.